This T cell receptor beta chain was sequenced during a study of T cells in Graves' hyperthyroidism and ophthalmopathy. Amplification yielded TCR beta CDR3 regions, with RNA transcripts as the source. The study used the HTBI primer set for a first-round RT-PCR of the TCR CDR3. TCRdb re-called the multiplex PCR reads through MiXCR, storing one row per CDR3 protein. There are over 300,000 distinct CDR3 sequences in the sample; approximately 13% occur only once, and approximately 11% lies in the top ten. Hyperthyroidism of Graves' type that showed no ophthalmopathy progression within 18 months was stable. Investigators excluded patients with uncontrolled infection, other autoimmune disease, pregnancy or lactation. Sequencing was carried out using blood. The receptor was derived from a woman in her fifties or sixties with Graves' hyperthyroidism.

CDR3 nucleotide sequence: TGTGCCAGCAGCCAAGGACTAGCGGGAGGACGGGAGCAGTTCTTC. Translation: CASSQGLAGGREQFF. The V gene is TRBV3-1, the J gene TRBJ2-1; 13 bases agree with TRBD2. Trimming removed 1 base from V and 10 bases from J; junction bases left unmatched: 4. Germline V CDR1 and CDR2: LGHDT, YNNKEL (reference sequence). CDR3 length: 15 amino acids.